Included here is one TCR beta chain sequence, with context. The target antigen is unknown. The source of the sample is a study of CD8 T cells in ankylosing spondylitis. Overall study findings and caveats: Matched ankylosing spondylitis synovial fluid reportedly showed significant enrichment of disease-linked clones.

Each CDR3 protein is one row after TCRdb ran MiXCR on the 5' RACE reads. The table lists around 250,000 distinct CDR3 sequences, approximately 11% of them singletons. There are 14 residues in the CDR3. Germline values: CDR1 SEHNR, CDR2 FQNEAQ (reference sequence). V lost 7 bases to trimming and J lost 5 bases; unmatched junction nucleotides: 9. The chain couples TRBV7-9 to TRBJ2-3; 7 bases are a match to TRBD2. This sequence was found in a male donor with ankylosing spondylitis or in good health (not recorded which). Sequences were obtained from blood, either unsorted or a sorted T cell fraction (not recorded which). CDR3 loop: CASTPGTGGDTQYF. The CDR3 nucleotides are TGTGCCAGCACTCCCGGGACGGGGGGAGATACGCAGTATTTT.